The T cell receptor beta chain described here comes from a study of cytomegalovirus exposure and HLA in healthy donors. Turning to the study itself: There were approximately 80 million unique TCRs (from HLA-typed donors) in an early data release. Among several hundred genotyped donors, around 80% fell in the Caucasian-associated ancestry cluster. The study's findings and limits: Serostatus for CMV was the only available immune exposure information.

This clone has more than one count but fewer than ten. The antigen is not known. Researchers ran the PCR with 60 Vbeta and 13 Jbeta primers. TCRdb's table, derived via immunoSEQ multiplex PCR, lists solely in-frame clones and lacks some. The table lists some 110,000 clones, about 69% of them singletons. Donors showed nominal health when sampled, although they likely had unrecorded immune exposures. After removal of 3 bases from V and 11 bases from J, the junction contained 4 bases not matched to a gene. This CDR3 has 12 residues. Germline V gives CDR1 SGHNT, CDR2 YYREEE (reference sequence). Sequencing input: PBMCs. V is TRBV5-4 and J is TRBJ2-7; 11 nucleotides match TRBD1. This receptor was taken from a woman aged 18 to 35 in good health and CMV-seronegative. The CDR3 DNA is TGTGCCAGCAGCTGGGGACAGGGGGAGGAGTACTTC. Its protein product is CASSWGQGEEYF.